A selection of T cell receptor beta chains follows, all from one sample in a study of blood T cell repertoires in COVID-19. TCRdb's table, derived via immunoSEQ multiplex PCR, lists solely in-frame clones and lacks some. The sample shows around 150,000 clones, around nine tenths of them seen only once. The sequenced material came from peripheral blood. These receptors came from a woman in her 70s with COVID-19, enrolled during active disease. The CDR3 runs from the conserved cysteine through the conserved F or W. Fields, in order: V gene, clone size, D gene, J gene, CDR3 DNA, CDR3 protein. D genes are given only for firm matches. Not all rows give a size; the values are once, few, many and, for expanded clones, a class.

TRBV4-1,NA,TRBD1,TRBJ1-5,TGCGCCAGCAGCCCAACCGGGACAGGGGGCAATCAGCCCCAGCATTTT,CASSPTGTGGNQPQHF
TRBV6-2/TRBV6-3,NA,NA,TRBJ1-3,TGTGCCAGCAGTACACAGGTACTAACCCGCTCTGGAAACACCATATATTTT,CASSTQVLTRSGNTIYF
TRBV5-8,NA,NA,TRBJ1-4,TGTGCCAGCAGCCGCGACAGGAAGGGTGAAAAACTGTTTTTT,CASSRDRKGEKLFF
TRBV19,NA,NA,TRBJ1-5,TGTGCCAGTAGTAAAGGGGCAGGGGAGCATTGGGATCAGCCCCAGCATTTT,CASSKGAGEHWDQPQHF
TRBV6-5,NA,TRBD1,TRBJ2-3,TGTGCCAGCAGGTCGAGGGGGCGCAGTGGAGATACGCAGTATTTT,CASRSRGRSGDTQYF
TRBV5-1,NA,TRBD1,TRBJ1-5,TGCGCCAGCAGCTTGGGGGACAGGGGAAGCAATCAGCCCCAGCATTTT,CASSLGDRGSNQPQHF
TRBV27,NA,TRBD1,TRBJ1-2,TGTGCCAGCAGCACAGGGGTTAACTATGGCTACACCTTC,CASSTGVNYGYTF
TRBV9,NA,NA,TRBJ2-5,TGTGCCAGCAGCGTATTAGCAAATGGAGAGACCCAGTACTTC,CASSVLANGETQYF
TRBV18,once,NA,TRBJ1-1,TGTGCCAGCTCCCCCTCGCTTTCCTATACTGAAGCTTTCTTT,CASSPSLSYTEAFF
TRBV10-2,NA,NA,TRBJ1-1,TGCGCCAGCAGTGATGGGGCGAACACTGAAGCTTTCTTT,CASSDGANTEAFF
TRBV6-1,NA,TRBD1,TRBJ1-6,TGTGCCAGCAGTGAGGACAGGAATTCACCCCTCCACTTT,CASSEDRNSPLHF
TRBV5-6,once,NA,TRBJ2-3,TGTGCCAGCAGCTTGGGACAGTTCACAGATACGCAGTATTTT,CASSLGQFTDTQYF
TRBV18,NA,NA,TRBJ1-1,TGTGCCAGCTCGCCCCAGGTAATACAGGGCATGGGGACTGAAGCTTTCTTT,CASSPQVIQGMGTEAFF
TRBV5-4,NA,NA,TRBJ1-6,TGTGCCAGCAGCTTGGACGGGAACTCCTATAATTCACCCCTCCACTTT,CASSLDGNSYNSPLHF
TRBV7-3,NA,NA,TRBJ2-2,TGTGCCAGCAGCTTGAGCCAGGCCGGGGAGCTGTTTTTT,CASSLSQAGELFF
TRBV19,NA,NA,TRBJ2-5,TGTGCCAGTAGTGCCAGGGTAAGGGAGACCCAGTACTTC,CASSARVRETQYF
TRBV12-3/TRBV12-4,NA,NA,TRBJ2-3,TGTGCCAGCAGTTTGTACACCACAGATACGCAGTATTTT,CASSLYTTDTQYF
TRBV6-5,NA,TRBD2,TRBJ2-2,TGTGCCAGCCAGTGGTTAGCGGGTAACACCGGGGAGCTGTTTTTT,CASQWLAGNTGELFF
TRBV7-3,NA,NA,TRBJ2-5,TGTGCCAGCAGCGAGGGCGGCAGGCCCTTGGAGACCCAGTACTTC,CASSEGGRPLETQYF
TRBV18,NA,NA,TRBJ1-5,TGTGCCAGCTCACCACTCAATGCCAGGGGATCAGGTCAGCCCCAGCATTTT,CASSPLNARGSGQPQHF
TRBV20-1,NA,NA,TRBJ1-1,TGCAGTGCTAGTCCCCCCCGGGGGTCGATGAACACTGAAGCTTTCTTT,CSASPPRGSMNTEAFF
TRBV7-9,NA,TRBD1,TRBJ1-2,TGTGCCAGCAGCTTAGGACAGGGAGGTGGCTACACCTTC,CASSLGQGGGYTF
TRBV7-9,NA,TRBD1,TRBJ1-3,TGTGCCAGCAGCTTGGGACAGGCTACTGGAAACACCATATATTTT,CASSLGQATGNTIYF
TRBV5-1,NA,TRBD1,TRBJ1-1,TGCGCCAGCACAACAGGGGGCACCCTGAACACTGAAGCTTTCTTT,CASTTGGTLNTEAFF
TRBV11-2,NA,TRBD1,TRBJ1-2,TGTGCCAGCAGCATTGGGGACAGCTCCTATGGCTACACCTTC,CASSIGDSSYGYTF
TRBV7-9,few,TRBD1,TRBJ1-1,TGTGCCAGCAGTAAACCGGGACAGGTAAACACTGAAGCTTTCTTT,CASSKPGQVNTEAFF
TRBV12-3/TRBV12-4,NA,TRBD1,TRBJ2-7,TGTGCCAGCAGTCGGGACAGGTCTCGCGAGCAGTACTTC,CASSRDRSREQYF
TRBV4-2,NA,NA,TRBJ2-3,TGTGCCAGCAGCCAAGAGGACAGCGGCACAGATACGCAGTATTTT,CASSQEDSGTDTQYF
TRBV2,NA,NA,TRBJ1-5,TGTGCCAGCAGTGAAGGATTGACAGGCTACAATCAGCCCCAGCATTTT,CASSEGLTGYNQPQHF
TRBV2,NA,TRBD1,TRBJ1-2,TGTGCCAGCAGTGAGACAGGGCGCTATGGCTACACCTTC,CASSETGRYGYTF
TRBV6-5,NA,TRBD2,TRBJ2-5,TGTGCCAGCTGTCGGACTAGAGCCTGGGGGGAGACCCAGTACTTC,CASCRTRAWGETQYF
TRBV24-1,NA,TRBD1,TRBJ2-3,TGTGCCACCAGCTACAGGGGCGATACGCAGTATTTT,CATSYRGDTQYF
TRBV5-1,NA,NA,TRBJ2-2,TGCGCCAGCAGCCCAGGGGTTTGGGACACCGGGGAGCTGTTTTTT,CASSPGVWDTGELFF
TRBV28,NA,NA,TRBJ2-1,TGTGCCAGCAGTTTGGCAGGGAAGGAGCAGTTCTTC,CASSLAGKEQFF
TRBV24-1,NA,NA,TRBJ2-2,TGTGCCACCAGTGATTGGACTGCCTATACCGGGGAGCTGTTTTTT,CATSDWTAYTGELFF
TRBV29-1,NA,TRBD1,TRBJ1-4,TGCAGCGTTGAGGGGACAGGAGGTCCTACTAATGAAAAACTGTTTTTT,CSVEGTGGPTNEKLFF
TRBV3-1/TRBV3-2,few,TRBD1,TRBJ1-2,TGTGCCAGCAGCCAGGACCGGGACAGGGCTTTC,CASSQDRDRAF
TRBV4-2,once,NA,TRBJ1-1,TGTGCCAGCAGCCTTTCAAGCGGGCCCCCACCGTCTGAAGCTTTCTTT,CASSLSSGPPPSEAFF
TRBV6-2/TRBV6-3,NA,NA,TRBJ2-3,TGTGCCAGCAGTTACTCTAGCATTCCAGATACGCAGTATTTT,CASSYSSIPDTQYF
TRBV10-3,NA,TRBD2,TRBJ2-1,TGTGCCATCAGTTTTAGCGGGGGGAACCACAATGAGCAGTTCTTC,CAISFSGGNHNEQFF
TRBV18,NA,NA,TRBJ2-1,TGTGCCAGCTCGAGCGGGCTAAACTCCTACAATGAGCAGTTCTTC,CASSSGLNSYNEQFF
TRBV27,NA,NA,TRBJ1-1,TGTGCCAGCAGTTTAAGGCCTCCCGGAGGGTATGGTGGTGATGAAGCTTTCTTT,CASSLRPPGGYGGDEAFF
TRBV6-5,NA,NA,TRBJ1-1,TGTGCCAGCAATAGACAGGCGAACACTGAAGCTTTCTTT,CASNRQANTEAFF